These T cell receptor beta chains were read from a single sample in a study of T cell responses to AZD1222 COVID-19 vaccine. Measured with immunoSEQ multiplex PCR; TCRdb has only the in-frame clones, and not every one. The data show roughly 180,000 clones, roughly nine tenths seen once. Specimen: peripheral blood, collected 28 days after the second AZD1222 dose. Receptor source: an adult who received the AZD1222 COVID-19 vaccine. CDR3s include the opening cysteine and the closing phenylalanine or tryptophan. The order of the fields is J gene, clone size, D gene, V gene, CDR3 protein, CDR3 DNA. A D gene is named only where the DNA matches it firmly. The size field is filled for only some rows; it gives once, few, many or a size class.

j_gene: TRBJ2-1; abundance: .; d_gene: .; v_gene: TRBV15; CDR3aa: CATSRGEGSSYNEQFF; CDR3nt: TGTGCCACCAGCAGAGGAGAGGGCAGCTCCTACAATGAGCAGTTCTTC
j_gene: TRBJ1-1; abundance: once; d_gene: .; v_gene: TRBV3-1/TRBV3-2; CDR3aa: CASSPKRPRATEAFF; CDR3nt: TGTGCCAGCAGCCCAAAAAGGCCCAGGGCCACTGAAGCTTTCTTT
j_gene: TRBJ2-5; abundance: .; d_gene: .; v_gene: TRBV10-3; CDR3aa: CAISTDSPQETQYF; CDR3nt: TGTGCCATCAGTACGGACAGTCCCCAAGAGACCCAGTACTTC
j_gene: TRBJ2-5; abundance: .; d_gene: .; v_gene: TRBV19; CDR3aa: CASSSGAQTQYF; CDR3nt: TGTGCCAGTAGTAGCGGGGCCCAAACCCAGTACTTC
j_gene: TRBJ1-2; abundance: .; d_gene: .; v_gene: TRBV29-1; CDR3aa: CSVAQDYGYTF; CDR3nt: TGCAGCGTAGCCCAGGACTATGGCTACACCTTC
j_gene: TRBJ1-2; abundance: .; d_gene: .; v_gene: TRBV19; CDR3aa: CASSRKGGNYGYTF; CDR3nt: TGTGCCAGTAGCCGCAAAGGGGGTAACTATGGCTACACCTTC
j_gene: TRBJ1-1; abundance: once; d_gene: .; v_gene: TRBV25-1; CDR3aa: CASSERGGLNTEAFF; CDR3nt: TGTGCCAGCAGTGAACGGGGAGGCTTAAACACTGAAGCTTTCTTT
j_gene: TRBJ2-1; abundance: .; d_gene: .; v_gene: TRBV3-1/TRBV3-2; CDR3aa: CASSQEADGLWEQFF; CDR3nt: TGTGCCAGCAGCCAAGAAGCCGACGGTTTGTGGGAGCAGTTCTTC
j_gene: TRBJ2-1; abundance: once; d_gene: .; v_gene: TRBV24-1; CDR3aa: CATSDTGLDEQFF; CDR3nt: TGTGCCACCAGTGATACAGGGCTCGATGAGCAGTTCTTC
j_gene: TRBJ1-2; abundance: .; d_gene: .; v_gene: TRBV3-1/TRBV3-2; CDR3aa: CASTSPRRSYGYTF; CDR3nt: TGTGCCAGCACCTCTCCACGCCGGAGCTATGGCTACACCTTC
j_gene: TRBJ2-1; abundance: .; d_gene: TRBD2; v_gene: TRBV9; CDR3aa: CASSVALAGRNEQFF; CDR3nt: TGTGCCAGCAGCGTAGCACTAGCGGGAAGAAATGAGCAGTTCTTC
j_gene: TRBJ1-2; abundance: .; d_gene: .; v_gene: TRBV27; CDR3aa: CASSFVANYGYTF; CDR3nt: TGTGCCAGCAGTTTCGTAGCTAACTATGGCTACACCTTC
j_gene: TRBJ2-2; abundance: .; d_gene: TRBD1; v_gene: TRBV6-6; CDR3aa: CASRRTGVGLDTGELFF; CDR3nt: TGTGCCAGCAGACGAACAGGGGTCGGGCTTGACACCGGGGAGCTGTTTTTT
j_gene: TRBJ2-5; abundance: .; d_gene: TRBD1; v_gene: TRBV18; CDR3aa: CASSQRQGYEKTQYF; CDR3nt: TGTGCCAGCTCACAGCGACAGGGGTATGAGAAGACCCAGTACTTC
j_gene: TRBJ2-5; abundance: .; d_gene: .; v_gene: TRBV25-1; CDR3aa: CASSPRGETQYF; CDR3nt: TGTGCCAGCAGTCCTCGCGGCGAGACCCAGTACTTC
j_gene: TRBJ1-2; abundance: once; d_gene: .; v_gene: TRBV5-1; CDR3aa: CASSVTSVEPGTHGYTF; CDR3nt: TGCGCCAGCAGCGTTACCTCGGTCGAGCCGGGGACCCATGGCTACACCTTC
j_gene: TRBJ2-5; abundance: .; d_gene: TRBD2; v_gene: TRBV5-1; CDR3aa: CASSPVPGLAGRGETQYF; CDR3nt: TGCGCCAGCAGCCCCGTCCCGGGACTAGCGGGAAGGGGGGAGACCCAGTACTTC
j_gene: TRBJ2-1; abundance: .; d_gene: TRBD2; v_gene: TRBV19; CDR3aa: CASRTSGTRGSYNEQFF; CDR3nt: TGTGCCAGTAGGACTAGCGGGACGAGAGGCTCCTACAATGAGCAGTTCTTC
j_gene: TRBJ2-7; abundance: .; d_gene: .; v_gene: TRBV6-1; CDR3aa: CASSEWGTRSSYEQYF; CDR3nt: TGTGCCAGCAGTGAATGGGGGACGCGAAGCTCCTACGAGCAGTACTTC
j_gene: TRBJ1-6; abundance: .; d_gene: .; v_gene: TRBV30; CDR3aa: CAWRTGSLDNSPLHF; CDR3nt: TGTGCCTGGAGAACAGGGTCCTTGGATAATTCACCCCTCCACTTT
j_gene: TRBJ1-3; abundance: .; d_gene: .; v_gene: TRBV30; CDR3aa: CAWDLSSGNTIYF; CDR3nt: TGTGCCTGGGATCTTAGCTCTGGAAACACCATATATTTT
j_gene: TRBJ1-1; abundance: .; d_gene: TRBD1; v_gene: TRBV11-2; CDR3aa: CASSLETGQGLLNTEAFF; CDR3nt: TGTGCCAGCAGCTTAGAAACAGGACAGGGCTTACTGAACACTGAAGCTTTCTTT